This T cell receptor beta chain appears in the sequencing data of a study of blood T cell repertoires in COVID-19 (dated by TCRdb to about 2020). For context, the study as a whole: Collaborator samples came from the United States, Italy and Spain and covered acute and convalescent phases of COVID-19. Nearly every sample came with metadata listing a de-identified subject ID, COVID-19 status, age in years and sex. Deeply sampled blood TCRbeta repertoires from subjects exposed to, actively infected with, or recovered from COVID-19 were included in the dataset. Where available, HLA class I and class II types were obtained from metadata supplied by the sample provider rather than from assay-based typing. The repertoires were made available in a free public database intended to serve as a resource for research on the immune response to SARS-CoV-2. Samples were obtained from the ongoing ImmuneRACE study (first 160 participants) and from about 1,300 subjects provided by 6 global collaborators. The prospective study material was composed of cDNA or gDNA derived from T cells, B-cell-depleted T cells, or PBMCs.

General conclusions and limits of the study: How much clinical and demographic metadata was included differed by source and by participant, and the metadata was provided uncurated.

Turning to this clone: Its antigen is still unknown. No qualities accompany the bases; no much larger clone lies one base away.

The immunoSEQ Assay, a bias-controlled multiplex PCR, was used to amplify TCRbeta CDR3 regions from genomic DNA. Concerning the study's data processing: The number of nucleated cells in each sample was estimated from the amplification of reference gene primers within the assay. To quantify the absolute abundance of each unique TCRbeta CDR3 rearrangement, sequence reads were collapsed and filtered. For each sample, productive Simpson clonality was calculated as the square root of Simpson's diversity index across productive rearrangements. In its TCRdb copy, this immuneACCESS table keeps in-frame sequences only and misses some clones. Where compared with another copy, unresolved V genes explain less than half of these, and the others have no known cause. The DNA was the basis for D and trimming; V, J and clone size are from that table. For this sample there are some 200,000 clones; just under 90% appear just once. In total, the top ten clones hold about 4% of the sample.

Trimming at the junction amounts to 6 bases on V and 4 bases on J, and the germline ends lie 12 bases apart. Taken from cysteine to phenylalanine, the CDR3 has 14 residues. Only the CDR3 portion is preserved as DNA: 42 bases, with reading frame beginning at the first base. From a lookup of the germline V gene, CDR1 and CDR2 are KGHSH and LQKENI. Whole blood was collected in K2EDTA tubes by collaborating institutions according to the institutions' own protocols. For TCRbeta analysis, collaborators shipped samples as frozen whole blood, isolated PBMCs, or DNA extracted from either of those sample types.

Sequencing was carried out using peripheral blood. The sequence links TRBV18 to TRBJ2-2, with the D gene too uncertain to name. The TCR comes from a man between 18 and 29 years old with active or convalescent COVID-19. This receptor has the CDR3 CASSQQLLTGELFF. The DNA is TGTGCCAGCTCCCAACAGTTGCTCACCGGGGAGCTGTTTTTT.